This T cell receptor beta chain was obtained from a study of T cell responses to AZD1222 COVID-19 vaccine. The CDR3 is 13 amino acids. The V gene's germline CDR1 is SGHRS and CDR2 YFSETQ. J was trimmed by 8 bases and V by 7 bases; bases with no gene match: 9. The repertoire was sequenced with immunoSEQ multiplex PCR; TCRdb's copy has only in-frame clones and lacks some. The sample has over 130,000 clones; around nine tenths are singletons. This rearrangement joins TRBV5-1 to TRBJ2-1; 7 nucleotides line up with TRBD2. The material sequenced was peripheral blood, taken on day 0 of AZD1222 vaccination. This TCR came from an adult in good health. CDR3 nucleotides: TGCGCCAGCTGTGGGGAGGGTAGGGATGAGCAGTTCTTC. Protein: CASCGEGRDEQFF.